Sequencing of this T cell receptor beta chain was carried out in a study of T cell responses to AZD1222 COVID-19 vaccine. Overall study: Second-dose groups at about 4 or about 12 weeks were pooled.

Profiled with immunoSEQ multiplex PCR; TCRdb holds only in-frame clones, not every one. Of over 85,000 clones listed, about 86% were seen once; the top ten hold 5%. The CDR3 sequence is 16 residues long. V was pared by 4 bases and J by 8 bases, with 20 bases between. Germline lookup yields CDR1 LGHDT and CDR2 YNNKEL (reference sequence). Points on this clone: The antigen remains unidentified.

Study-wide results and caveats: Spike-specific TCR breadth and depth grew following two AZD1222 doses. Baseline antibody screening turned up just a handful of seropositive AZD1222 recipients. A mostly white British donor set with more females was recruited, and clonal diversity was possibly underestimated.

The J gene is TRBJ1-4, the V gene TRBV3-1 (or the pseudogene TRBV3-2); D unclear. The source of this sequence is an adult in good health. The source was peripheral blood, collected on day 0 of AZD1222 vaccination. The CDR3 spells CASSRNPRTLGEKLFF. The DNA for the CDR3 is TGTGCCAGCAGCCGGAATCCTAGGACCCTTGGGGAAAAACTGTTTTTT.